These T cell receptor beta chains were read from a single sample in a study of spatial heterogeneity in lung cancer. TCRdb itself ran the 5' RACE reads through MiXCR, one entry per CDR3 protein. The table lists under 30,000 distinct CDR3 sequences, roughly 4.5% of them singletons. Specimen: PBMCs, collected at surgery. The receptors shown here come from a male donor with early-stage non-small cell lung cancer. Both conserved end residues are part of each CDR3. A D gene is named only where the DNA matches it firmly. Clone size is given for some rows only: seen once, a few or many times, or a class if the clone is expanded.

>TRBV12-3/TRBV12-4|16|TRBD2|TRBJ2-7|many
TGTGCCAGCAGTCCTCGTGGGGGGGTACGAACCTACGAGCAGTACTTC
CASSPRGGVRTYEQYF
>TRBV20-1|17|TRBD2|TRBJ2-2|many
TGCAGTGCTAGAGGAAGTAGCGGGGGGGCCCACACCGGGGAGCTGTTTTTT
CSARGSSGGAHTGELFF
>TRBV6-5|17|.|TRBJ2-2|many
TGTGCCAGCAGCCGGAGGGGGCTAGCCTCGAACACCGGGGAGCTGTTTTTT
CASSRRGLASNTGELFF
>TRBV15|16|TRBD2|TRBJ2-1|many
TGTGCCTCCCGTACTAGCGGGGGGGCCGAAAACAATGAGCAGTTCTTC
CASRTSGGAENNEQFF
>TRBV11-2|17|.|TRBJ2-5|many
TGTGCCAGCAGCTTAGGTGGACTAAGGGGGTACCAAGAGACCCAGTACTTC
CASSLGGLRGYQETQYF
>TRBV7-6|14|.|TRBJ1-4|.
TGTGCCAGCAGCGAACGAGGGGAGTATGAAAAACTGTTTTTT
CASSERGEYEKLFF
>TRBV28|13|.|TRBJ2-7|many
TGTGCCAGCAGTTTATGGACCGAATACGAGCAGTACTTC
CASSLWTEYEQYF
>TRBV7-2|15|.|TRBJ2-2|many
TGTGCCAGCAGCTTAACCTTTGATGCCACCGGGGAGCTGTTTTTT
CASSLTFDATGELFF
>TRBV9|14|.|TRBJ1-5|many
TGTGCCAGCAGCGCACTCCCTAACGATCAGCCCCAGCATTTT
CASSALPNDQPQHF
>TRBV7-3|16|.|TRBJ2-2|many
TGTGCCAGCAGCCGACAGTACGCGGGGCTCGGCGGGGAGCTGTTTTTT
CASSRQYAGLGGELFF
>TRBV18|14|.|TRBJ1-2|many
TGTGCCAGCTCACCCGCCAGTCAGTCCTTAGGCTACACCTTC
CASSPASQSLGYTF
>TRBV6-9|14|.|TRBJ2-7|many
TGTGCCAGCAGGTCCTACTCCTCCCCCTACGAGCAGTACTTC
CASRSYSSPYEQYF
>TRBV12-3/TRBV12-4|14|.|TRBJ1-3|.
TGTGCCAGCAGTTTGGCAGCCTCTGGAAACACCATATATTTT
CASSLAASGNTIYF
>TRBV27|16|.|TRBJ2-3|few
TGTGCCAGCAGTTTAAGGCCCACCGATTACACAGATACGCAGTATTTT
CASSLRPTDYTDTQYF
>TRBV9|15|.|TRBJ2-1|many
TGTGCCAGCAGCGTCACCCCACACTATTCCGATGAGCAGTTCTTC
CASSVTPHYSDEQFF
>TRBV3-1|14|.|TRBJ2-3|many
TGTGCCAGCAGCCAAGGAGCGGGTACAGATACGCAGTATTTT
CASSQGAGTDTQYF
>TRBV27|14|.|TRBJ2-7|many
TGTGCCAGCAGTCTCACGGGGTCCACCTACGAGCAGTACTTC
CASSLTGSTYEQYF
>TRBV7-2|14|.|TRBJ2-7|many
TGTGCCAGCAGCCCCTACGGGGGGCTATACGAGCAGTACTTC
CASSPYGGLYEQYF
>TRBV18|15|TRBD1|TRBJ1-1|.
TGTGCCAGCTCACTTACAGGGGCATGGGACACTGAAGCTTTCTTT
CASSLTGAWDTEAFF
>TRBV20-1|15|TRBD1|TRBJ2-3|many
TGCAGTGCGCCTGACAGGGGAGAGGGCACAGATACGCAGTATTTT
CSAPDRGEGTDTQYF
>TRBV7-2|16|.|TRBJ2-2|.
TGTGCCAGCAGCTTAGCTCCAGCGGACAACACCGGGGAGCTGTTTTTT
CASSLAPADNTGELFF
>TRBV11-1|17|.|TRBJ2-1|many
TGTGCCAGCAGCTTAGGCCCCGGGGTAAGCTCCTACAATGAGCAGTTCTTC
CASSLGPGVSSYNEQFF
>TRBV9|14|.|TRBJ2-1|many
TGTGCCAGCAGCGTTCGAACTGTCTCCAATGAGCAGTTCTTC
CASSVRTVSNEQFF
>TRBV4-1|17|TRBD2|TRBJ2-4|many
TGCGCCAGCAGCCCACCCCTAGCGGGGCTAGCCAAAAACATTCAGTACTTC
CASSPPLAGLAKNIQYF
>TRBV21-1|20|.|TRBJ2-5|medium-sized
TGTGCCAGCAGCAAAGGGGAATGTGGGCGCCAGGGGGCGCGACAAGAGACCCAGTACTTC
CASSKGECGRQGARQETQYF
>TRBV25-1|15|TRBD1|TRBJ1-6|many
TGTGCCAGCAGTGGACAGGGGGGGAGGGATTCACCCCTCCACTTT
CASSGQGGRDSPLHF
>TRBV5-1|14|.|TRBJ1-2|many
TGCGCCAGCAGCTTGGAGGTGGGAGGGGATGGCTACACCTTC
CASSLEVGGDGYTF
>TRBV11-2|13|.|TRBJ2-1|many
TGTGCCAGCAGCTTAGATTCTGTGGGTGAGCAGTTCTTC
CASSLDSVGEQFF
>TRBV6-2/TRBV6-3|16|TRBD1|TRBJ2-2|many
TGTGCCAGCAAACGGGACAGGCCGTTGAACACCGGGGAGCTGTTTTTT
CASKRDRPLNTGELFF
>TRBV28|15|TRBD2|TRBJ2-7|many
TGTGCCAGCAGTTTACCCGCCTCGCTAGCGGGGGTACAGTACTTC
CASSLPASLAGVQYF
>TRBV29-1|14|TRBD2|TRBJ2-1|many
TGCAGCGTTGAATGGCCTAGCGGGAGCGGGGAGCAGTTCTTC
CSVEWPSGSGEQFF
>TRBV11-2|15|TRBD2|TRBJ2-1|many
TGTGCCAGCAGGCGAACTAGCGGCTCCTACAATGAGCAGTTCTTC
CASRRTSGSYNEQFF
>TRBV20-1|19|TRBD1|TRBJ2-4|many
TGCAGTGCTAGAGTGTCCGGGACAGGGGAAGGGGTTCCCAAAAACATTCAGTACTTC
CSARVSGTGEGVPKNIQYF
>TRBV28|15|.|TRBJ1-4|.
TGTGCCAGCGGCCGCGGACCTGCAACTAATGAAAAACTGTTTTTT
CASGRGPATNEKLFF
>TRBV12-3/TRBV12-4|14|.|TRBJ1-5|.
TGTGCCAGCAGTTTAGACTCTGGGGTCCAGCCCCAGCATTTT
CASSLDSGVQPQHF
>TRBV28|13|.|TRBJ2-7|many
TGTGCCAGCGAGGGGCCCGAACGCTACGAGCAGTACTTC
CASEGPERYEQYF
>TRBV20-1|12|TRBD1|TRBJ2-7|many
TGCAGTGCCCCAGACAGGGGCCAAAACCAGTACTTC
CSAPDRGQNQYF
>TRBV12-3/TRBV12-4|12|.|TRBJ2-3|many
TGTGCCAGCAGAGCCGGGACCACCGGGCAGTATTTT
CASRAGTTGQYF
>TRBV19|14|.|TRBJ2-5|many
TGTGCCAGTAGTGCGACAGTTTGGCAAGAGACCCAGTACTTC
CASSATVWQETQYF
>TRBV7-2|16|TRBD2|TRBJ2-1|many
TGTGCCAGCAGCTTGGGGCCGGGACTAGCGGACAATGAGCAGTTCTTC
CASSLGPGLADNEQFF
>TRBV18|15|.|TRBJ2-3|.
TGTGCCAGCTCTTCCAGGGTTTTCGAAGCAGATACGCAGTATTTT
CASSSRVFEADTQYF
>TRBV21-1|19|.|TRBJ2-2|many
TGTGCCAGCAGCAAAGTAAGGCAGGGACTAGCGGACGTTTTCGGGGAGCTGTTTTTT
CASSKVRQGLADVFGELFF
>TRBV12-3/TRBV12-4|13|.|TRBJ1-6|many
TGTGCCAGCAGCACTGACAGGTTACTACCCCTCCACTTT
CASSTDRLLPLHF
>TRBV19|14|.|TRBJ2-3|many
TGTGCCAGTAGTATAGGAGCGGTCCGAGATACGCAGTATTTT
CASSIGAVRDTQYF
>TRBV7-2|14|.|TRBJ1-2|many
TGTGCCAGCAGCCTGGACAGCAGTTTCATTGGCTACACCTTC
CASSLDSSFIGYTF
>TRBV7-2|14|TRBD2|TRBJ2-1|few
TGTGCCAGCAGCTCGGGACTAGCGTACAATGAGCAGTTCTTC
CASSSGLAYNEQFF
>TRBV28|17|TRBD1|TRBJ1-2|few
TGTGCCAGCAGGATTCCCCCAAGGACAGGGGAGCTCTATGGCTACACCTTC
CASRIPPRTGELYGYTF
>TRBV6-5|12|TRBD1|TRBJ2-1|many
TGTGCCAGCAGTTACCCAGGGGGTCAGCAGTTCTTC
CASSYPGGQQFF
>TRBV28|12|.|TRBJ2-1|many
TGTGCCAGCAGTTCCAGACTAGATGAGCAGTTCTTC
CASSSRLDEQFF
>TRBV7-9|14|.|TRBJ2-5|many
TGTGCCAGCAGCCTGGACAGAAGGGGAGAGACCCAGTACTTC
CASSLDRRGETQYF
>TRBV20-1|16|.|TRBJ1-3|many
TGCAGTGCTAGTGTGGTTGGCAGACGAAATGGAAACACCATATATTTT
CSASVVGRRNGNTIYF
>TRBV4-3|17|.|TRBJ1-6|medium-sized
TGCGCCAGCAGCCAAGATCTCGATCCTGTAAGAAGGTCACCCCTCCACTTT
CASSQDLDPVRRSPLHF
>TRBV6-1|14|.|TRBJ1-5|many
TGTGCCAGCAGTGAGGGATATAGCAATCAGCCCCAGCATTTT
CASSEGYSNQPQHF
>TRBV3-1|13|.|TRBJ1-1|many
TGTGCCAGCAGCTCAATCACAGCCACTGAAGCTTTCTTT
CASSSITATEAFF
>TRBV29-1|14|.|TRBJ2-2|many
TGCAGCGTTCTTGGACAAATGAACACCGGGGAGCTGTTTTTT
CSVLGQMNTGELFF
>TRBV20-1|14|.|TRBJ2-2|many
TGCAGTGCTAGATCCAGACCTCACACCGGGGAGCTGTTTTTT
CSARSRPHTGELFF
>TRBV5-1|15|TRBD2|TRBJ2-7|many
TGCGCCAGCAGCTTGGCCGGGACTAGCTTCTACGAGCAGTACTTC
CASSLAGTSFYEQYF
>TRBV2|13|.|TRBJ2-2|many
TGTGCCAGCAGTGACAGCTTCACCGGGGAGCTGTTTTTT
CASSDSFTGELFF